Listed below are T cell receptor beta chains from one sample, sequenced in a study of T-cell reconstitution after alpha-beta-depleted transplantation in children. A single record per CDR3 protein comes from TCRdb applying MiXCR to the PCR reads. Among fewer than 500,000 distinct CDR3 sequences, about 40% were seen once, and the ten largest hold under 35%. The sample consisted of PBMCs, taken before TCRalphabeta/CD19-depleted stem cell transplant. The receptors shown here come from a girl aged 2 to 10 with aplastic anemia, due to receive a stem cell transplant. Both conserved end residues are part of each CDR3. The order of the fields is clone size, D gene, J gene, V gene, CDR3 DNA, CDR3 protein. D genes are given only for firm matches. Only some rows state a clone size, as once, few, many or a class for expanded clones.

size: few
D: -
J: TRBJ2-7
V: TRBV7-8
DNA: TGTGCCAGCAGCCGCCATTCCCTCTACGAGCAGTACTTC
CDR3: CASSRHSLYEQYF

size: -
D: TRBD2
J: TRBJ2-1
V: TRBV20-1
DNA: TGCAGTGCCGGGGGGACTAGCGGGAAGGCGGCTAGAGACAATGAGCAGTTCTTC
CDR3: CSAGGTSGKAARDNEQFF

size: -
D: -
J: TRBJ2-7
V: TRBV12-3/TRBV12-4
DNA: TGTGCCAGCAGTTTTGTGACGTCCTACGAGCAGTACTTC
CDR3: CASSFVTSYEQYF

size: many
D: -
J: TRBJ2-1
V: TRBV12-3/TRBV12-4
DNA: TGTGCCAGCAGTTTAGATGGGACTCTGGATGAGCAGTTCTTC
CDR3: CASSLDGTLDEQFF

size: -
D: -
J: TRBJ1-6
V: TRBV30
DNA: TGTGCCTGGAGTGTAGGGTCAGCTGGGAATTCACCCCTCCACTTT
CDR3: CAWSVGSAGNSPLHF

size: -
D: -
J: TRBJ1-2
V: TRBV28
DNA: TGTGCCAGCAGGGGGCGGGGAGAAGGCTACACCTTC
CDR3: CASRGRGEGYTF

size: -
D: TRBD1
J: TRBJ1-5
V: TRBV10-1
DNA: TGCGCCAGCAGCCCTGGGACAGGGTCCGAAGGCAATCAGCCCCAGCATTTT
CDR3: CASSPGTGSEGNQPQHF

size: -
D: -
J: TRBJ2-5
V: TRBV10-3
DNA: TGTGCCATCAGTTTCGGGGCGCAAGGAGAGACCCAGTACTTC
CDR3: CAISFGAQGETQYF

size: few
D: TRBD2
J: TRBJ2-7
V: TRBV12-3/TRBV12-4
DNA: TGTGCCACTGGGACTAGCGGGAAGGAGCAGTACTTC
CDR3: CATGTSGKEQYF

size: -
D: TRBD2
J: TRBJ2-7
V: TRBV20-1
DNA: TGCAGTGCCGCGTCCGTTAGGACTAGCGGGAGGTCCTACGAGCAGTACTTC
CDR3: CSAASVRTSGRSYEQYF

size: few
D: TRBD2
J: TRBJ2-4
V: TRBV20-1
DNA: TGCAGTGCTCGCTATAGCGGGAGGGTGACCAAAAACATTCAGTACTTC
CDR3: CSARYSGRVTKNIQYF

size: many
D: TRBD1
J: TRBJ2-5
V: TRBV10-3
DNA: TGTGCCATCAGTGACCCGGACAGGCCGTTAGAGACCCAGTACTTC
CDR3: CAISDPDRPLETQYF

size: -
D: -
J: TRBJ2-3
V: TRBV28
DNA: TGTGCCAGCAGTTTAGTCCAAAGGGACCTCATTACCACGCAGTATTTT
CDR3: CASSLVQRDLITTQYF

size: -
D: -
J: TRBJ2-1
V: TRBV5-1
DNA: TGCGCCAGCAGCGATAGTAAGGACTACAATGAGCAGTTCTTC
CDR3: CASSDSKDYNEQFF

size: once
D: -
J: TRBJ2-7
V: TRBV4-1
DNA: TGCGCCAGCAGCCAAGCCCCGGGGGATTCCTACGAGCAGTACTTC
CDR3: CASSQAPGDSYEQYF

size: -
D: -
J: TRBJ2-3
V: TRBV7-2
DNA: TGTGCCAGCAGCTTAACTGTTCAGGATACGCAGTATTTT
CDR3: CASSLTVQDTQYF

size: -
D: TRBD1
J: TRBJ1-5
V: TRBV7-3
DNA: TGTGCCAGCAGCTTAGGACCGGACAGGGTGGGGTTGGAGGATCAGCCCCAGCATTTT
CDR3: CASSLGPDRVGLEDQPQHF

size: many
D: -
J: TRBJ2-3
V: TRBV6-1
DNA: TGTGCCAGCCGGTTCTCCTTCACAGATACGCAGTATTTT
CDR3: CASRFSFTDTQYF

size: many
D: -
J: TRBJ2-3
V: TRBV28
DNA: TGTGCCAGCAGTCCGGCGGGGGCCACAGATACGCAGTATTTT
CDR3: CASSPAGATDTQYF

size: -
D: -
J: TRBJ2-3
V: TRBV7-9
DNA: TGTGCCAGCAGCTCTGAGACGGTTCAGGATTTT
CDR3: CASSSETVQDF

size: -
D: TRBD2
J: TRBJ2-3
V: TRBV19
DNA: TGTGCCAGTAGTATAGATAGGACTAGAACCACAGATACGCAGTATTTT
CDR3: CASSIDRTRTTDTQYF

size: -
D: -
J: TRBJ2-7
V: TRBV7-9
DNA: TGTGCCAGCAGCTTAGACTGGTCAGGTGGCGAGCAGTACTTC
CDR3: CASSLDWSGGEQYF

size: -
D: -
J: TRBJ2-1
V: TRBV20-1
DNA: TGCAGTGCTAGCGGGAGTGGGCACAATGAGCAGTTCTTC
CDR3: CSASGSGHNEQFF

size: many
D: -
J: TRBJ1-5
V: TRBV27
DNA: TGTGCCAGCAGTCCAGGGTACAGCAATCAGCCCCAGCATTTT
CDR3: CASSPGYSNQPQHF

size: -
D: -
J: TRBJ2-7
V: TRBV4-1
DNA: TGCGCCAGCAGCCAAGCCTCCGGGAGTATCTCCTACGAGCAGTACTTC
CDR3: CASSQASGSISYEQYF

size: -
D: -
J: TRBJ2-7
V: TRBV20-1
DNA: TGCAGTGCTAGTGGAGGGCCCTCCAGAAACGAGCAGTACTTC
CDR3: CSASGGPSRNEQYF

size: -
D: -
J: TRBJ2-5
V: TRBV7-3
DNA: TGTGCCAGCAGCTTAAGGGTTGCAGAGACCCAGTACTTC
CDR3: CASSLRVAETQYF

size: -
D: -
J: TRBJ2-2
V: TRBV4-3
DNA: TGCGCCAGCAGCCAAACGGGACGTACCGGGGAGCTGTTTTTT
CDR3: CASSQTGRTGELFF

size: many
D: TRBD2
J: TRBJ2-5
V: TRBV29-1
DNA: TGCAGCGTTGGAGGACTAGCGGTCCAAGAGACCCAGTACTTC
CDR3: CSVGGLAVQETQYF

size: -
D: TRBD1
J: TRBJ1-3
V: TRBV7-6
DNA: TGTGCCAGCAGCCCGGGCGACAGGGGGCGTACTGGAAACACCATATATTTT
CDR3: CASSPGDRGRTGNTIYF

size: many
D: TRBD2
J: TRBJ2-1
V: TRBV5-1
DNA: TGCGCCAGCAGCTTAGCGAGCGGGAGTGTCAATGAGCAGTTCTTC
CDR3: CASSLASGSVNEQFF

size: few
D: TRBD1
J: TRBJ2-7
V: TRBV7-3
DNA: TGTGCCAGCAGCCGGGACAGGGGGCGCGACGAGCAGTACTTC
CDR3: CASSRDRGRDEQYF

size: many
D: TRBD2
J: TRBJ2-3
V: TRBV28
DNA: TGTGCCAGCAGCCTTTACGGGGCGGGGGTGGATACGCAGTATTTT
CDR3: CASSLYGAGVDTQYF

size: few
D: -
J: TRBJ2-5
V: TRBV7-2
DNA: TGTGCCAGCAGCTTAGCGGTGGAGAGGGAGACCCAGTACTTC
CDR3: CASSLAVERETQYF

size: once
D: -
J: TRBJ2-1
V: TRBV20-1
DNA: TGCAGTGCTGAACAGTACAATGAGCAGTTCTTC
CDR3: CSAEQYNEQFF

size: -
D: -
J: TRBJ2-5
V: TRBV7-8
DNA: TGTGCCAGCAGCTTAATCGTGAGACGCGCGAAAGAGACCCAGTACTTC
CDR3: CASSLIVRRAKETQYF

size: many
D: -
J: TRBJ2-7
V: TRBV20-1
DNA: TGCAGTGCTAGACCCGCGACAGGTTCCTACGAGCAGTACTTC
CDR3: CSARPATGSYEQYF

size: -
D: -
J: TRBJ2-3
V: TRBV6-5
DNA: TGTGCCAGCAGTTACGGACAGACAGATACGCAGTATTTT
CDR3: CASSYGQTDTQYF

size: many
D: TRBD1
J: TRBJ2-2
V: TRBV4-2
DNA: TGTGCCAGCAGCCTAGGACAGGGGGCTTCTCGGTACACCGGGGAGCTGTTTTTT
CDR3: CASSLGQGASRYTGELFF

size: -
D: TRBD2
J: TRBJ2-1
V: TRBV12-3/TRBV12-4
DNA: TGTGCCAGCAGTTTAGCGGGACTAGCTCTATACAATGAGCAGTTCTTC
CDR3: CASSLAGLALYNEQFF

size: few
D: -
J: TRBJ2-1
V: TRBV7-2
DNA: TGTGCCAGCAGCTTAATTAGCGCGCAGTTCTTC
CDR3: CASSLISAQFF

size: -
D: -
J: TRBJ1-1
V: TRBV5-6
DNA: TGTGCCAGCAGCTTCCGTCGGGAGCAGGGGAACACTGAAGCTTTCTTT
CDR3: CASSFRREQGNTEAFF

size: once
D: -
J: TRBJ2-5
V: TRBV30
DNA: TGTGCCTGGAATTTGGGAGTACAAGAGACCCAGTACTTC
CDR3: CAWNLGVQETQYF

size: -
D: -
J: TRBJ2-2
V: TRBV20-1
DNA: TGCAGTGCTAGAGATAAAAGCGAGAGTCCCGGGGAGCTGTTTTTT
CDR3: CSARDKSESPGELFF

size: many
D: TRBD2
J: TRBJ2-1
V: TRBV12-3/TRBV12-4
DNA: TGTGCCGCATCCGGGACTAGCGGTTACAATGAGCAGTTCTTC
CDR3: CAASGTSGYNEQFF

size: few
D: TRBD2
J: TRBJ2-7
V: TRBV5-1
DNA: TGCGCCAGCAGCTTTACGTTGACTAGCGGGACCTACGAGCAGTACTTC
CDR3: CASSFTLTSGTYEQYF

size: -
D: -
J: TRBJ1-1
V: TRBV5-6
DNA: TGTGCCAGCAGCCCCCTCGTGGACGGGAACACTGAAGCTTTCTTT
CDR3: CASSPLVDGNTEAFF

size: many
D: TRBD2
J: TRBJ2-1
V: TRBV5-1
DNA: TGCGCCAGCACCCTCAGCGGGAGTGCCCACAATGAGCAGTTCTTC
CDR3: CASTLSGSAHNEQFF

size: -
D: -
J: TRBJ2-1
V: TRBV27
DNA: TGTGCCAGCAGTTTATTTCCAGAGGGAGCCAATGAGCAGTTCTTC
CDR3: CASSLFPEGANEQFF

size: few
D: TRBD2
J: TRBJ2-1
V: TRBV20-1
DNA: TGCAGTGCTGTGGATAGCGGGAGGGCGGACAATGAGCAGTTCTTC
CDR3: CSAVDSGRADNEQFF

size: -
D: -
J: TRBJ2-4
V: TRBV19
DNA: TGTGCCAGTAGTATTGATGGGAAAAACATTCAGTACTTC
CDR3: CASSIDGKNIQYF

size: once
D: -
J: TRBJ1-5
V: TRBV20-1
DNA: TGCAGTGCTAGAGTCCCGGGACAATTACATCAGCCCCAGCATTTT
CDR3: CSARVPGQLHQPQHF

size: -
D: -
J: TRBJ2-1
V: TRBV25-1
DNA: TGTGCCATGGGCCCCGGACTAACCCCCGAGCAGTTCTTC
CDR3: CAMGPGLTPEQFF

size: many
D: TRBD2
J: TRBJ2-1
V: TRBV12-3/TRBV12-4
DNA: TGTGCCAGCAGGCTTGGGACTAGCGGGTTCAATGAGCAGTTCTTC
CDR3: CASRLGTSGFNEQFF

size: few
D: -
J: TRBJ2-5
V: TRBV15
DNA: TGTGCCACCAGCGGGGCCGGGGTAGGGCTCCAAGAGACCCAGTACTTC
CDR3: CATSGAGVGLQETQYF